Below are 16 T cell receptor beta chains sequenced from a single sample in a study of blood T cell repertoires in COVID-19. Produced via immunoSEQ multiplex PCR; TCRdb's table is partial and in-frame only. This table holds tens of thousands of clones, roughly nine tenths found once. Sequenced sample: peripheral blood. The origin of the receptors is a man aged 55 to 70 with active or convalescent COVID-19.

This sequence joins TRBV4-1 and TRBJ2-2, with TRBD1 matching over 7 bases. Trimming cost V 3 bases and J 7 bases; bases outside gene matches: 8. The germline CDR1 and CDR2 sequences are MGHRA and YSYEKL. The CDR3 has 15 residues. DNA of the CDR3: TGCGCCAGCAGCCATCCTGACAGGGTGGTCGGGGAGCTGTTTTTT. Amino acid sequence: CASSHPDRVVGELFF.

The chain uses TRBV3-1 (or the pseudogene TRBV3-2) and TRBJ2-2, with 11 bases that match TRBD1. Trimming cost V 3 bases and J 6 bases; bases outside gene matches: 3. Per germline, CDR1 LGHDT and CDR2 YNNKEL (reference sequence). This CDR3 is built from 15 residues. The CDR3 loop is CASSHTDRGPGELFF. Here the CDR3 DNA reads TGTGCCAGCAGCCACACGGACAGGGGGCCCGGGGAGCTGTTTTTT.

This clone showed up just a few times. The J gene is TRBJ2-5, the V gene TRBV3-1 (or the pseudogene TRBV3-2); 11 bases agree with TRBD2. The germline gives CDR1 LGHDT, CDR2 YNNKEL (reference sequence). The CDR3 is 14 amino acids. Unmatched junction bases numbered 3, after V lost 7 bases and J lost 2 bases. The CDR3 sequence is CASNVAGGQETQYF. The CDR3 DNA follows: TGTGCCAGCAACGTAGCGGGGGGGCAAGAGACCCAGTACTTC.

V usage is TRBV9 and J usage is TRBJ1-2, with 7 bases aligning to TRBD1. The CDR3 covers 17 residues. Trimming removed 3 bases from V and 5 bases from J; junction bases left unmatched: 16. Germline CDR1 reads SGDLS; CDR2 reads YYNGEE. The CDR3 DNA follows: TGTGCCAGCAGCGATTTCGGACAGGCCCGTGGTTGGTATGGCTACACCTTC. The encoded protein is CASSDFGQARGWYGYTF. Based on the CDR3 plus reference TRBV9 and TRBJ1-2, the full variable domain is DSGVTQTPKHLITATGQRVTLRCSPRSGDLSVYWYQQSLDQGLQFLIQYYNGEERAKGNILERFSAQQFPDLHSELNLSSLELGDSALYFCASSDFGQARGWYGYTFGSGTRLTVV.

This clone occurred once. CDR3: CASSLGASSGWIVAQETQYF. CDR3 DNA sequence: TGCGCCAGCAGCTTGGGGGCGAGTAGCGGGTGGATCGTCGCGCAAGAGACCCAGTACTTC. The gene calls are TRBV5-1 and TRBJ2-5; 7 nucleotides match TRBD2. The CDR3 length is 20 residues. V shed 0 bases, J shed 2 bases, and the junction held 19 bases outside the gene matches. Germline CDR1 reads SGHRS; CDR2 reads YFSETQ. Based on the CDR3 plus reference TRBV5-1 and TRBJ2-5, the full variable domain is KAGVTQTPRYLIKTRGQQVTLSCSPISGHRSVSWYQQTPGQGLQFLFEYFSETQRNKGNFPGRFSGRQFSNSRSEMNVSTLELGDSALYLCASSLGASSGWIVAQETQYFGPGTRLLVL.

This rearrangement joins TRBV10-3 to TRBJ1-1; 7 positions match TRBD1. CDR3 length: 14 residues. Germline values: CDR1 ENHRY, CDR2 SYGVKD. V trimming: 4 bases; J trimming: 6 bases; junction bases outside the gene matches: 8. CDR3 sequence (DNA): TGTGCCATCAGTGTAAATAGCGGGACAGCTGAAGCTTTCTTT. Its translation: CAISVNSGTAEAFF.

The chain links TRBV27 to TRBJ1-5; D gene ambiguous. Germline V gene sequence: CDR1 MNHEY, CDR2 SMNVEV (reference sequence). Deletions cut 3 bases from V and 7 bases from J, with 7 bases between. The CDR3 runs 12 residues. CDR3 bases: TGTGCCAGCAGTTTCTGGCGGCAGCCCCAGCATTTT. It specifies CASSFWRQPQHF.

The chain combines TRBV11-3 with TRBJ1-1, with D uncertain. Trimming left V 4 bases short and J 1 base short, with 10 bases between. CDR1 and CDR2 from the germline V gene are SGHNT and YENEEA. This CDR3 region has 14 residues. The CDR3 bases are TGTGCCAGCAGCTCCCGTTCCGGGAACACTGAAGCTTTCTTT. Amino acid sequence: CASSSRSGNTEAFF.

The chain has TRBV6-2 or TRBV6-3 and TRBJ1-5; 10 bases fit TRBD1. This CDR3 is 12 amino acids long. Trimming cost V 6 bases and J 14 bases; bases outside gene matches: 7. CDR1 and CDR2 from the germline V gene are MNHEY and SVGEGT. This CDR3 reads CASSPRQGAKHF. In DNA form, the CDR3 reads TGTGCCAGCAGCCCGAGACAGGGGGCGAAGCATTTT.

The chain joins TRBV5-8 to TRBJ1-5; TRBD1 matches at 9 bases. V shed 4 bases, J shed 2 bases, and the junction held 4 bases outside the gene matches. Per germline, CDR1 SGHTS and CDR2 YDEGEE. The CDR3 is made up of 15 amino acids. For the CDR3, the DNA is TGTGCCAGCAGCGAACGGGACAGGGGCAATCAGCCCCAGCATTTT. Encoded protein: CASSERDRGNQPQHF.

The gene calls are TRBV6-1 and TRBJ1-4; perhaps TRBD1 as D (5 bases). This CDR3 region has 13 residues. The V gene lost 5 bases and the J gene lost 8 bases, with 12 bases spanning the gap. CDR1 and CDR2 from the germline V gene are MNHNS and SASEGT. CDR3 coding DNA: TGTGCCAGCAGTTCACAGGATATCGAAAAACTGTTTTTT. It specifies CASSSQDIEKLFF.

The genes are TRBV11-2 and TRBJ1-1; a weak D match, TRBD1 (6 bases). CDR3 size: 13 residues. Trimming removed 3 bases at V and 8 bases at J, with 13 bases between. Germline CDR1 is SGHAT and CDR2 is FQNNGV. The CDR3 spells CASSFQRGQEAFF. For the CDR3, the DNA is TGTGCCAGCAGCTTTCAGAGGGGACAAGAAGCTTTCTTT.

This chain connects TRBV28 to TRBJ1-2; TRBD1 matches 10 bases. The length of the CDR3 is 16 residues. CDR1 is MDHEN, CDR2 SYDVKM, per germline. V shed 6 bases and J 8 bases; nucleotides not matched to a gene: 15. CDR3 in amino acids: CASSSPSRTGGIGYTF. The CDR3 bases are TGTGCCAGCAGCTCGCCATCTCGGACAGGGGGTATCGGCTACACCTTC.

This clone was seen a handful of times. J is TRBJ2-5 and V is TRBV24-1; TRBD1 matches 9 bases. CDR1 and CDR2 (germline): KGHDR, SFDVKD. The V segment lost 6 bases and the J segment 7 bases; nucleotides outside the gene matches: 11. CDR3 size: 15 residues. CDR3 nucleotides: TGTGCCACCAGTAGCCCGGGACAGGGCTCTGTGACCCAGTACTTC. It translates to CATSSPGQGSVTQYF.

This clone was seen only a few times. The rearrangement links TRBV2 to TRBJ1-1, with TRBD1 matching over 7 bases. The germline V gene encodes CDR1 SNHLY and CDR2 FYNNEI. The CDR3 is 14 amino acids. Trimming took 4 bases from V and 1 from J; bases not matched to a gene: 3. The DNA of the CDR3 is TGTGCCAGCAGTGGACAGGGCCCGAACACTGAAGCTTTCTTT. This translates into CASSGQGPNTEAFF.

The CDR3 reads CSAATGKGTDTQYF. The CDR3 DNA is TGCAGCGCAGCGACAGGGAAGGGGACAGATACGCAGTATTTT. The V gene is TRBV29-1, the J gene TRBJ2-3; 7 bases are a match to TRBD1. The CDR3 spans 14 residues. Germline V gene lookup returns CDR1 SQVTM and CDR2 ANQGSEA. V lost 7 bases to trimming and J lost 3 bases; unmatched junction nucleotides: 10.